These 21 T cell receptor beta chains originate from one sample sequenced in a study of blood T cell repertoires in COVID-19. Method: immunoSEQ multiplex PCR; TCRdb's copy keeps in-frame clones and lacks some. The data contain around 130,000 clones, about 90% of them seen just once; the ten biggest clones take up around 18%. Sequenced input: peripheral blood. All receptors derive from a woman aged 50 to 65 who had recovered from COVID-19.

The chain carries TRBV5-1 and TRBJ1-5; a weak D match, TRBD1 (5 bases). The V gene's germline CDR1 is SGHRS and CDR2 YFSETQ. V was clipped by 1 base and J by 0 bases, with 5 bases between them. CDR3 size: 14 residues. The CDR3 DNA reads TGCGCCAGCAGCTTGACAGGTAGCAATCAGCCCCAGCATTTT. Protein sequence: CASSLTGSNQPQHF.

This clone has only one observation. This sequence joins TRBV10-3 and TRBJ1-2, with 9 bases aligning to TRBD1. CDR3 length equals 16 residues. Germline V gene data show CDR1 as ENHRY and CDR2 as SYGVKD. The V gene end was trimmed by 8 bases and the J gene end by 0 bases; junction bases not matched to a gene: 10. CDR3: CAIATNRGRANYGYTF. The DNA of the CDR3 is TGTGCCATCGCTACAAACAGGGGGCGAGCTAACTATGGCTACACCTTC.

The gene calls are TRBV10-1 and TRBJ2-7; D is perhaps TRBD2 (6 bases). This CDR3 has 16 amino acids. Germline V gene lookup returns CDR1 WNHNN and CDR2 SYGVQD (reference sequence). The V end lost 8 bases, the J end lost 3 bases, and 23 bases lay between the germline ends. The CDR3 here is CASYPLGGTYLYEQYF. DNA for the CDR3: TGCGCCAGCTACCCTTTGGGCGGGACTTACCTCTACGAGCAGTACTTC.

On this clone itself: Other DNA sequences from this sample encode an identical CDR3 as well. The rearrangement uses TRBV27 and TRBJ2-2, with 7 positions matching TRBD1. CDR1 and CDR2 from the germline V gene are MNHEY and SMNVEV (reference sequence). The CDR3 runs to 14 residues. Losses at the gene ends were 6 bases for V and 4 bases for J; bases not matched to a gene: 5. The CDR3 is CASRLAGGTGELFF. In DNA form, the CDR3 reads TGTGCCAGCAGATTGGCAGGGGGCACCGGGGAGCTGTTTTTT.

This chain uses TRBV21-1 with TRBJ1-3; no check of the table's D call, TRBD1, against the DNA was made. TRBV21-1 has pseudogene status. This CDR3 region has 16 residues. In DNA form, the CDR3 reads TGTGCCAGCAGCGGAACACAGGGTGTAGCTGGAAACACCATATATTTT. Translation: CASSGTQGVAGNTIYF.

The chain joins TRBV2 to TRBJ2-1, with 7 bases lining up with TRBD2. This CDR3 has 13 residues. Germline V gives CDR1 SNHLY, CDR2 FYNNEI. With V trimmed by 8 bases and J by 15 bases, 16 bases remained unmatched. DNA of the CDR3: TGTGCCAGCCGTTTAACAGCGGGGAGTGACGCGTTCTTC. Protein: CASRLTAGSDAFF.

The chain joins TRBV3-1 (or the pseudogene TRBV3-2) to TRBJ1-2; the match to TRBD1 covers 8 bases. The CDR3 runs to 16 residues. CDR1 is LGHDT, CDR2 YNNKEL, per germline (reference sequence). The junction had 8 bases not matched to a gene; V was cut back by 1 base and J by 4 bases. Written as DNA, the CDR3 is TGTGCCAGCAGCCAAGGGTTTAGGGGACAGGCCTATGGCTACACCTTC. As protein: CASSQGFRGQAYGYTF.

CDR3 DNA: TGTGCCTGGAGCGCCGGGACAGGGCTCTATGGCTACACCTTC. Protein: CAWSAGTGLYGYTF. The chain uses TRBV30 and TRBJ1-2, with 9 bases aligning to TRBD1. This CDR3 is 14 amino acids long. Germline V gene data show CDR1 as GTSNPN and CDR2 as SVGIG (reference sequence). Trimming took 3 bases from V and 4 from J; bases not matched to a gene: 6.

CDR3 nucleotide sequence: TGTGCCAGCCAAGCAGGATATGATCAGCCCCAGCATTTT. Its translation is CASQAGYDQPQHF. This sequence joins TRBV6-5 and TRBJ1-5; no firm D call. Germline V gives CDR1 MNHEY, CDR2 SVGAGI. The CDR3 extends over 13 amino acids. V was clipped by 8 bases and J by 5 bases, with 13 bases between them.

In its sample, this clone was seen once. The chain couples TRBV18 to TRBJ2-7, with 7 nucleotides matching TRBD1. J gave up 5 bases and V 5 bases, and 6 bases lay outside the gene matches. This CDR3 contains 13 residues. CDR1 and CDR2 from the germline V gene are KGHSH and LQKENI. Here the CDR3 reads CASSGPGGNEQYF. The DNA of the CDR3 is TGTGCCAGCTCAGGCCCAGGGGGTAACGAGCAGTACTTC. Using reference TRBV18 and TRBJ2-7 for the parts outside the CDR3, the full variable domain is NAGVMQNPRHLVRRRGQEARLRCSPMKGHSHVYWYRQLPEEGLKFMVYLQKENIIDESGMPKERFSAEFPKEGPSILRIQQVVRGDSAAYFCASSGPGGNEQYFGPGTRLTVT.

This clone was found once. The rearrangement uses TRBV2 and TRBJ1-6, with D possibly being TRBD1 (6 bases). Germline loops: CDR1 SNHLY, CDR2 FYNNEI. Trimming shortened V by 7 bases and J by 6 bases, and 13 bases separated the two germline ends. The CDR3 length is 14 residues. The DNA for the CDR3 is TGTGCCAGCACCCAGGGGTCAGGTAATTCACCCCTCCACTTT. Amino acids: CASTQGSGNSPLHF.

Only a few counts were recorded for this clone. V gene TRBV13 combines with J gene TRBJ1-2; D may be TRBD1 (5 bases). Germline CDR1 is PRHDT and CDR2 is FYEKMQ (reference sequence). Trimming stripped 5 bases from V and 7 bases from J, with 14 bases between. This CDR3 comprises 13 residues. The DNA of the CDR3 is TGTGCCAGCAGCGCCCGCAGGGATCCTGGCTACACCTTC. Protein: CASSARRDPGYTF.

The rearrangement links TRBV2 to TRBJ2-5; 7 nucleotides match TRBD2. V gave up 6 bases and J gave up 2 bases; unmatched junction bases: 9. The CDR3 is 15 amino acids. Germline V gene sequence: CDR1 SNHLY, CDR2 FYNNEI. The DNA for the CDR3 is TGTGCCAGCAGGGGAGGGAAAAGCTCACAAGAGACCCAGTACTTC. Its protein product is CASRGGKSSQETQYF.

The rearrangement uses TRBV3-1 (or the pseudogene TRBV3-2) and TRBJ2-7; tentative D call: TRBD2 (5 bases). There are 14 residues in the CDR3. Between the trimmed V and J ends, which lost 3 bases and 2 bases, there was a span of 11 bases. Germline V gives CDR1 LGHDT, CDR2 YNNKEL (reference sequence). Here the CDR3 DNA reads TGTGCCAGCAGCCAGGCCGGAGGACCCTACGAGCAGTACTTC. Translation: CASSQAGGPYEQYF.

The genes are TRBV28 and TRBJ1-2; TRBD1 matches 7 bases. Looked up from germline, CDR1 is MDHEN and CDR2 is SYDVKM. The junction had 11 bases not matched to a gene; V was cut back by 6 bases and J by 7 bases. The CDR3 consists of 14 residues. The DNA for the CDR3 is TGTGCCAGCAGACTCCAGGGGGTCGAGGGTGGCTACACCTTC. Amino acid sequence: CASRLQGVEGGYTF.

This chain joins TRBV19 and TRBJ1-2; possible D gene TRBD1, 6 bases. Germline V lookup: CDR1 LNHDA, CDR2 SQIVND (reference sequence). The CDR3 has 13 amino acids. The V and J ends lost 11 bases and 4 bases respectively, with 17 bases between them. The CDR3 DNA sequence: TGTGCCTCAAGGGGGGGGCTTTCCTATGGCTACACCTTC. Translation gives CASRGGLSYGYTF.

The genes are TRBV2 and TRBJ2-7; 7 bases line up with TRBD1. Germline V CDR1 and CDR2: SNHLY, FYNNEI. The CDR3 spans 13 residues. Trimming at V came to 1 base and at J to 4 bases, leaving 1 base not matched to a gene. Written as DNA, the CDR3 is TGTGCCAGCAGTGAAGACAGGGGTTACGAGCAGTACTTC. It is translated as CASSEDRGYEQYF. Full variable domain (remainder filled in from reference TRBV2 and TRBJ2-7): EPEVTQTPSHQVTQMGQEVILRCVPISNHLYFYWYRQILGQKVEFLVSFYNNEISEKSEIFDDQFSVERPDGSNFTLKIRSTKLEDSAMYFCASSEDRGYEQYFGPGTRLTVT.

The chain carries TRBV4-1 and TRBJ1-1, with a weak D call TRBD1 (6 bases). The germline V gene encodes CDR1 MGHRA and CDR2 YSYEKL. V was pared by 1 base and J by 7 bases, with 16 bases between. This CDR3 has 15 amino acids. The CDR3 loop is CASSQVTSAQGEAFF. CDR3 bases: TGCGCCAGCAGCCAAGTCACCAGCGCACAGGGTGAAGCTTTCTTT.

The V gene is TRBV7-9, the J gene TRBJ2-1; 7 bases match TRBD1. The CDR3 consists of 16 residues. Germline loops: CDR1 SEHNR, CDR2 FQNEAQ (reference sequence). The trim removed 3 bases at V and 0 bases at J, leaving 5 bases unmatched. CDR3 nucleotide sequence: TGTGCCAGCAGCTTCAACAGGGGAAGCTCCTACAATGAGCAGTTCTTC. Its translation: CASSFNRGSSYNEQFF.

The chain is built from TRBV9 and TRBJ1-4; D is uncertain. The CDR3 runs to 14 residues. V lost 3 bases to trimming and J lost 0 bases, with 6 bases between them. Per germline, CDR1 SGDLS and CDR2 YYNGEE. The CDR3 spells CASSGTATNEKLFF. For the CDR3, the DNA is TGTGCCAGCAGCGGAACAGCAACTAATGAAAAACTGTTTTTT.

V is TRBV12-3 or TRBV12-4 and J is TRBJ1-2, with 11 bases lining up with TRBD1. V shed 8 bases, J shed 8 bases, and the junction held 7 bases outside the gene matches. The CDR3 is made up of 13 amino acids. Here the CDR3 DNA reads TGTGCCAGCGGGAGGGGACAGGGGGACGGCTACACCTTC. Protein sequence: CASGRGQGDGYTF.